This entry features one T cell receptor beta chain sequence. What this receptor recognizes is not known. Base qualities are not at hand, and no much larger clone is one base apart. Using the deep immunoSEQ assay, TCR CDR3 regions were amplified from genomic DNA by multiplex PCR. For each cell subset, the extracted genomic DNA was distributed evenly across all wells of several immunoSEQ 96-well plates, and each plate served as one replicate. For unsorted PBMC, approximately 0.3 ug of genomic DNA, equivalent to 25,000 to 35,000 T cell genomes, went into each replicate PCR. Genomic DNA from unsorted PBMC was sequenced over ten immunoSEQ deep assay plates. Purified libraries were quantified with a Qubit 3.0 fluorometer, sized on a Bioanalyzer 2100, and re-quantified with the KAPA Library Quantification kit. Every immunoSEQ 96-well plate was sequenced on a separate single-read 150-cycle Illumina NextSeq 550 flow cell. As for the authors' bioinformatics: Because the immunoSEQ output held only junctional sequences and lacked quality scores, the filtering could not match the filtering applied to full-length reads. To assign V/J genes and CDR3, sequences were annotated against IMGT germline references using PyIR, a Python wrapper for IgBLAST v1.9. Reads were filtered out if the reads had weak V/J assignments (E-value above 1e-6), no CDR3, stop codons, out-of-frame junctions, or ambiguous translated residues. V3J clonotypes were defined by identical inferred V gene, J gene, and CDR3 amino acid sequence. Percentage overlap between repertoires was calculated by dividing the number of shared unique clonotypes by the size of the smaller repertoire. Repertoire richness was assessed with RTK rarefaction, the Chao1 estimator, and Recon v2.1 estimates of unobserved clonotypes. TCRdb holds this immuneACCESS table with in-frame rearrangements only. Some clones are missing; in checked studies, unresolved V genes explain under half, and the rest has no known cause. From that table come the V and J calls and clone size; the DNA was used to work out D and trimming. Counted in this sample were under 600,000 clones; 70% to 80% of them appeared once. The top ten constitute more than 10% of the sample.

This sample stems from a study of shared clonotypes between healthy human individuals (TCRdb year 2020). Regarding the complete study: A few men and two women, aged 18 to 49 years, made up the cohort. Per donor, leukapheresis produced somewhere between about 0.8 and 9 billion PBMCs. The study deeply sequenced blood TCR repertoires of 5 or 6 healthy adults to estimate repertoire size and the extent of clonotype sharing between individuals. To increase sequencing depth and limit assay-specific biases, different laboratories used diverse techniques to prepare libraries and sequence TCR repertoires. Broad study findings and their caveats: Pairwise subsampling indicated that sequencing depth was expected to affect the degree of clonotype sharing among donors. Sampling was restricted to blood, and TCR repertoires in tissues likely differ from the TCR repertoires found in blood. The genetic and exposure-history diversity represented was limited by the small number of donors.

The CDR3 measures 14 amino acids from cysteine to phenylalanine. This entry keeps only the CDR3 DNA: 42 bases, framed from base 1. The germline V gene sets CDR1 to SGHAT and CDR2 to FQNNGV. Trimming removed 1 base from V and 6 bases from J, leaving 11 bases between the germline ends. The donors were healthy, HIV-negative adults who had no recently reported acute infections or vaccinations. All donors were Caucasian adults living in Nashville, Tennessee, USA. For unsorted samples, tens of millions of PBMCs were counted, and genomic DNA was extracted using the QIAamp DNA Blood Mini kit. After blood collection by leukapheresis, PBMCs were isolated using Ficoll-Histopaque density gradient centrifugation and then cryopreserved in the vapor phase of liquid nitrogen.

The clonotype comes from a woman in her forties in good health. Some clones in this sample may be carry-over from other donors' samples. Recombination linked TRBV11-2 to TRBJ2-3; the D gene cannot be resolved beyond TRBD1 or TRBD2, each matching 5 bases. The sequencing input was PBMCs. The CDR3: CASSLGRDVDTQYF. At the DNA level, the sequence is TGTGCCAGCAGCTTAGGCCGGGACGTGGATACGCAGTATTTT.